This TCR beta chain stems from a study of T cell responses to AZD1222 COVID-19 vaccine. The overall study: Pooled samples include second doses given at about 4 or 12 weeks. Findings of the study overall: Along spike, vaccine-associated CD4 TCRs were found throughout, with dominance at 160-218 and 743-854. The sample set comprised mostly white British donors with more females, and clonal diversity was possibly underestimated.

Worth noting for this clone: Antigen specificity is unknown.

The repertoire was sequenced with immunoSEQ multiplex PCR; TCRdb's copy has only in-frame clones and lacks some. The sample shows nearly 90,000 clones, roughly 88% of them seen only once. The clonotype comes from an adult in good health. The source material was peripheral blood, sampled on day 0 of AZD1222 vaccination.

CDR3 sequence (DNA): TGTGCCAGTAGTATAGACCGAAACGCCGAGCAGTACTTC. It is translated as CASSIDRNAEQYF. The gene calls are TRBV19 and TRBJ2-7; D unresolved. Per germline, CDR1 LNHDA and CDR2 SQIVND (reference sequence). The CDR3 totals 13 residues. Trimming took off 0 bases at V and 6 bases at J, with 9 bases between the two ends.